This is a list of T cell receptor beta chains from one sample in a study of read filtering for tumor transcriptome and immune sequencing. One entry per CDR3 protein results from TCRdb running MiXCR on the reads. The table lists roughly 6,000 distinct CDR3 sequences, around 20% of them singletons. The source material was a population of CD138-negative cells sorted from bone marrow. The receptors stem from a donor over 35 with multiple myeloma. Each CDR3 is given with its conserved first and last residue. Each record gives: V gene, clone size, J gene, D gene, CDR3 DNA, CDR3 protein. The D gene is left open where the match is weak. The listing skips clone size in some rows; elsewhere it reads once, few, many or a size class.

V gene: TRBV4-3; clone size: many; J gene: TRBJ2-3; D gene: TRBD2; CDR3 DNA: TGCGCCAGCAGTAGGACTAGCGGAGATACGCAGTATTTT; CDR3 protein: CASSRTSGDTQYF
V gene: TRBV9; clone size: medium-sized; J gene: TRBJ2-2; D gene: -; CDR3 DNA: TGTGCCAGCAGTGCGGCCGGGGGCGGCACCGGGGAGCTGTTTTTT; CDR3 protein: CASSAAGGGTGELFF
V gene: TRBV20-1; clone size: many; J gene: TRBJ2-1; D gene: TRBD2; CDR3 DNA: TGCAGTGCCGACAGCGGGGGAATCTACAATGAGCAGTTCTTC; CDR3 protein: CSADSGGIYNEQFF
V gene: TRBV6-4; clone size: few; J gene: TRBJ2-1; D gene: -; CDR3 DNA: TGTGCCGGCAGCAACAACGATGAGCAGTTCTTC; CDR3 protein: CAGSNNDEQFF
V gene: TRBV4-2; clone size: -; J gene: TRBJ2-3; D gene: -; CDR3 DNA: TGCGCCAGCAGCCAAGAGTCCGTGGATGACGCAGATACGCAGTATTTT; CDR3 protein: CASSQESVDDADTQYF
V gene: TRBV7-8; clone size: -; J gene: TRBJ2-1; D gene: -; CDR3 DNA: TGTGCCAGCAGCTTAGGTAGCTCGGGCAATGAGCAGTTCTTC; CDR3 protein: CASSLGSSGNEQFF
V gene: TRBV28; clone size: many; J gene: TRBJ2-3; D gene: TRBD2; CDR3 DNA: TGTGCCAGCAGTTTTGGAGGACTAGCGGAAAGCACAGATACGCAGTATTTT; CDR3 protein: CASSFGGLAESTDTQYF
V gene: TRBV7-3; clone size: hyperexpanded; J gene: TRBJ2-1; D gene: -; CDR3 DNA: TGTGCCAGCAGCCCGGGACCCGGTGGCGATGAGCAGTTCTTC; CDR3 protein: CASSPGPGGDEQFF
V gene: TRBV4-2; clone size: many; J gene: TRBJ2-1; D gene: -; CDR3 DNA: TGTGCCAGCAGCCAAGATTGGAGGAGCTCCTACAATGAGCAGTTCTTC; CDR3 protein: CASSQDWRSSYNEQFF
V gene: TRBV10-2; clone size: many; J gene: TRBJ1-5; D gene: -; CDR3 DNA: TGCGCCAGCCGGCAGGGTGAAGATCAGCCCCAGCATTTT; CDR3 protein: CASRQGEDQPQHF
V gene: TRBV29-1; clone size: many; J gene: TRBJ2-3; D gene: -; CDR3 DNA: TGCAGCGTTGCATCTGGTGGTAGCTCTAGCACAGATACGCAGTATTTT; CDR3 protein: CSVASGGSSSTDTQYF
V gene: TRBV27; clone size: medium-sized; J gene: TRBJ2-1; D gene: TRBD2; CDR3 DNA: TGTGCCAGCAGTACCCTAGCGGGAGAATCAAATGAGCAGTTCTTC; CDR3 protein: CASSTLAGESNEQFF
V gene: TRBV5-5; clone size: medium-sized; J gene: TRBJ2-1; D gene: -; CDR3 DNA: TGTGCCAGCAGCTTATATTTGGGTTATGAGCAGTTCTTC; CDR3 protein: CASSLYLGYEQFF
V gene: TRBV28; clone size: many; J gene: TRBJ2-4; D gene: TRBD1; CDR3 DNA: TGTGCCAGCAGGGACAGGGCCAAAAACATTCAGTACTTC; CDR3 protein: CASRDRAKNIQYF
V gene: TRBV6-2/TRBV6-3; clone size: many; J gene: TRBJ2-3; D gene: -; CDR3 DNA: TGTGCCAGCAGAGGGGGAGATACGCAGTATTTT; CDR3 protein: CASRGGDTQYF
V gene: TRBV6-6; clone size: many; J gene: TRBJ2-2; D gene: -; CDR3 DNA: TGTGCCAGCAGTCCCAGCGGAGGCGTGGAGCTGTTTTTT; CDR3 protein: CASSPSGGVELFF
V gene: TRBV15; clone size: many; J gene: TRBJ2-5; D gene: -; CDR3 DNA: TGTGCCACCAGCAGAGTCAGGCAGCTCCAAGAGACCCAGTACTTC; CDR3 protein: CATSRVRQLQETQYF
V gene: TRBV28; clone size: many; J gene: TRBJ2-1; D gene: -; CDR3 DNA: TGTGCCAGCAGTCCCCCGGGACTTTACAATGAGCAGTTCTTC; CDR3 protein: CASSPPGLYNEQFF
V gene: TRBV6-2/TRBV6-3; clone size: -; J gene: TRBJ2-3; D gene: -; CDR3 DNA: TGTGCCAGCAGTTACTGGGGACTTGACACAGATACGCAGTATTTT; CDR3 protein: CASSYWGLDTDTQYF
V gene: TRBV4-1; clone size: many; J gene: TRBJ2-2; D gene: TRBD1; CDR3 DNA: TGCGCCAGCAGCCAGGGGACAGGGCGCGAGGAGCTGTTTTTT; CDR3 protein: CASSQGTGREELFF
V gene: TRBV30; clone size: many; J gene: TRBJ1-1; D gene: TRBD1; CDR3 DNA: TGTGCCTGGACGGTAGACAGGGGGGAAGCTTTCTTT; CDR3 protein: CAWTVDRGEAFF
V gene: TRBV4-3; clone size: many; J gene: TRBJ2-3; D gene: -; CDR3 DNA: TGCGCCAGCAGCCAAAATGGACCCCGAGAAAGCACAGATACGCAGTATTTT; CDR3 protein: CASSQNGPRESTDTQYF
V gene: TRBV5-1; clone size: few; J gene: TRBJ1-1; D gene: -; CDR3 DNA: TGCGCCGGGGGGGGGGGATCGAACACTGAAGCTTTCTTT; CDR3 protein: CAGGGGSNTEAFF
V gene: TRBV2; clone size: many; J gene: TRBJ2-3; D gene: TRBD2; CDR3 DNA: TGTGCCAGCATACTAGCGGGGAGCACAGATACGCAGTATTTT; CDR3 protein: CASILAGSTDTQYF